A selection of T cell receptor beta chains follows, all from one sample in a study of cytomegalovirus exposure and HLA in healthy donors. Data came from immunoSEQ multiplex PCR; TCRdb stores just in-frame clones and leaves some out. This table has 100,000 or so clones, just under 80% appearing once. The source material was PBMCs. The origin of the receptors is a man under 40 in good health and CMV-seronegative. The conserved cysteine and the conserved F or W are not part of the CDR3 here.

len: 13
v_gene: TRBV5-4
CDR3aa: ASSFGGGISYEQY

len: 11
v_gene: TRBV7-9
CDR3aa: ASRGQGGSPLH

len: 11
v_gene: TRBV5-8
CDR3aa: ASSLRGSNEQF

len: 15
v_gene: TRBV12-5
CDR3aa: ASGLVLPRTTSFEQY

len: 9
v_gene: TRBV30
CDR3aa: AWSDMKTQY

len: 10
v_gene: TRBV5-6
CDR3aa: ASSGTGCRAF

len: 17
v_gene: TRBV4-3
CDR3aa: ASSQYLLAGGPGTGELF

len: 10
v_gene: TRBV30
CDR3aa: AWSVIGDEQF

len: 13
v_gene: TRBV4-3
CDR3aa: ASSQVTNPVDTQY

len: 13
v_gene: TRBV6-5
CDR3aa: ASRGLAGPKNIQY

len: 9
v_gene: TRBV18
CDR3aa: ASSPRETQY

len: 15
v_gene: TRBV5-4
CDR3aa: ASSRDAGGRGTDTQY

len: 14
v_gene: TRBV5-4
CDR3aa: ASSSLTSGGAGEQF

len: 13
v_gene: TRBV12-5
CDR3aa: ASGFGGGAGDTQY

len: 14
v_gene: TRBV18
CDR3aa: ASSPPTGTSSYEQY

len: 14
v_gene: TRBV18
CDR3aa: ASSLTSDRLSDTQY

len: 13
v_gene: TRBV6-5
CDR3aa: ASSSIAGVYNEQF

len: 13
v_gene: TRBV5-4
CDR3aa: ASSSRGTGHEKLF

len: 9
v_gene: TRBV7-9
CDR3aa: ASRLAAEQF

len: 12
v_gene: TRBV28
CDR3aa: ASSLVGRAYEQY

len: 14
v_gene: TRBV7-9
CDR3aa: ASSSTDRGRNTEAF

len: 13
v_gene: TRBV28
CDR3aa: ASSEFTVPNGPQH

len: 13
v_gene: TRBV29-1
CDR3aa: SVGKDRGRGEKLF

len: 11
v_gene: TRBV27
CDR3aa: ASRWGQGYEQY

len: 12
v_gene: TRBV19
CDR3aa: ASSIGQGAYEQY

len: 13
v_gene: TRBV4-3
CDR3aa: ASSQETGRTDTQY

len: 11
v_gene: TRBV6-5
CDR3aa: ASRRNREGEQY

len: 16
v_gene: TRBV7-9
CDR3aa: ASSRRDRGLPDNYGYT

len: 13
v_gene: TRBV30
CDR3aa: AWSPKGGASYEQY

len: 13
v_gene: TRBV2
CDR3aa: ASSTSQGAGTEAF

len: 14
v_gene: TRBV7-9
CDR3aa: ASSQSSGGGYNEQF

len: 12
v_gene: TRBV10-3
CDR3aa: ATGTSGLSYEQY

len: 14
v_gene: TRBV7-7
CDR3aa: ASSRSGTGGTGELF

len: 12
v_gene: TRBV5-5
CDR3aa: ASSLDRGNTEAF